This TCR beta chain was profiled in a study of blood T cell repertoires in COVID-19. Profiled with immunoSEQ multiplex PCR; TCRdb holds only in-frame clones, not every one. The sample shows 25,000 to 35,000 clones, approximately 91% of them seen only once. Germline V gene sequence: CDR1 SGHAT, CDR2 FQNNGV. The V and J ends lost 5 bases and 5 bases, in that order; junction bases with no gene match: 4. This CDR3 contains 15 residues. The chain is built from TRBV11-2 and TRBJ1-6, with TRBD1 matching 9 bases. The material sequenced was peripheral blood. The clonotype originates from a man between 60 and 70 years old with COVID-19, enrolled during active disease. As DNA, the CDR3 is TGTGCCAGCAGCCCAAGACAGGGGGATAATTCACCCCTCCACTTT. As protein: CASSPRQGDNSPLHF.